The T cell receptor (beta chain) described here comes from a study of regulatory T cells in long-lasting Graves disease. Study-wide background: Freshly diagnosed Graves' patients had used antithyroid drugs for under 3 months.

This clonotype was recorded at least ten times. The trim removed 5 bases at V and 0 bases at J, leaving 13 bases unmatched. The germline CDR1 and CDR2 sequences are DFQATT and SNEGSKA (reference sequence). This CDR3 spans 17 amino acids. Time point noted: newly diagnosed GD, antithyroid drugs for less than 3 months. RNA isolated from PBMCs was used to make the TCR library. Researchers made TCR beta libraries by using iRepertoire HTBI primers and running Arm-PCR on CDR3 regions. TCRdb redid the calling of the multiplex PCR reads with MiXCR, one entry per CDR3 protein. The sample contains around 250,000 distinct CDR3 sequences, roughly 18% of which appear only once. A further study also used this sample, focusing on T cells in Graves' hyperthyroidism and ophthalmopathy. That investigation notes: Any patient presenting with uncontrolled infection, other autoimmune disease, pregnancy or lactation was left out.

This receptor was identified in a woman between 25 and 40 years old with Graves disease. The chain uses TRBV20-1 and TRBJ1-5; 7 bases are shared with TRBD1. The source was peripheral blood mononuclear cells (PBMCs), collected at new diagnosis, from a patient treated with antithyroid drugs. The CDR3 loop reads CSARTGAGGYSNQPQHF. CDR3 sequence (DNA): TGCAGTGCTCGTACAGGGGCGGGGGGGTATAGCAATCAGCCCCAGCATTTT.